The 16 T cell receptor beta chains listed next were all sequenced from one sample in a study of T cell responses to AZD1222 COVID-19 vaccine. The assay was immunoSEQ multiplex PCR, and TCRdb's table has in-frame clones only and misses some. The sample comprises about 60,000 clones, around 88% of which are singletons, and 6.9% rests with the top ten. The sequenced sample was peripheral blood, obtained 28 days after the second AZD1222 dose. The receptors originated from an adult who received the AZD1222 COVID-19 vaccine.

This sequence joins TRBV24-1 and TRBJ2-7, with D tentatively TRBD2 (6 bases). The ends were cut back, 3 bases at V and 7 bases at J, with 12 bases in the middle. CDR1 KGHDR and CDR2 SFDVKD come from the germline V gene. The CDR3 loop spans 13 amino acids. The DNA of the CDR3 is TGTGCCACCAGTGATGGAGGGCTGGGGGAGCAGTACTTC. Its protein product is CATSDGGLGEQYF.

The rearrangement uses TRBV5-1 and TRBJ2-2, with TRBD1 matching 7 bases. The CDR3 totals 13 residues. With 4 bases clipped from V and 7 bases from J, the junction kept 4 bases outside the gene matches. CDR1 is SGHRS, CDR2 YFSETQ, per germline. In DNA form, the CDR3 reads TGCGCCAGCAGCCAACAGGGGAGCGGGGAGCTGTTTTTT. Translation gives CASSQQGSGELFF. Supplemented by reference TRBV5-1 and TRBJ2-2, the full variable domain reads KAGVTQTPRYLIKTRGQQVTLSCSPISGHRSVSWYQQTPGQGLQFLFEYFSETQRNKGNFPGRFSGRQFSNSRSEMNVSTLELGDSALYLCASSQQGSGELFFGEGSRLTVL.

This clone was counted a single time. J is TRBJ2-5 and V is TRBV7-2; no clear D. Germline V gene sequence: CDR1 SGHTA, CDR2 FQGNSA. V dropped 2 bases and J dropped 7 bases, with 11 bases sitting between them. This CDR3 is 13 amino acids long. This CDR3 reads CASSLKTSPTQYF. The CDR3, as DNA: TGTGCCAGCAGCTTAAAGACAAGCCCGACCCAGTACTTC.

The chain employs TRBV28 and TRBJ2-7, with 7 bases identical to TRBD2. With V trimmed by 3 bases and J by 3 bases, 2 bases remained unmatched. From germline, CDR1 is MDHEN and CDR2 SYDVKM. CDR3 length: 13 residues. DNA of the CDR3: TGTGCCAGCAGTTTTGGGGGGGTCTACGAGCAGTACTTC. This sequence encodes CASSFGGVYEQYF.

CDR3 loop: CASSVGVGDIQLQPQHF. CDR3 in DNA: TGTGCCAGCAGTGTAGGGGTGGGGGACATTCAACTTCAGCCCCAGCATTTT. This chain links TRBV28 with TRBJ1-5; D might be TRBD1 (6 bases). Germline loops: CDR1 MDHEN, CDR2 SYDVKM. This CDR3 comprises 17 residues. Trimming removed 5 bases from V and 6 bases from J, with 23 bases in between.

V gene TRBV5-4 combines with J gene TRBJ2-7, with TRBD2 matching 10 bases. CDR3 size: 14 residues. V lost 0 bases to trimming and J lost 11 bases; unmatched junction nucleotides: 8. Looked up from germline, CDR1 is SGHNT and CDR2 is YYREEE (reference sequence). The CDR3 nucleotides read TGTGCCAGCAGCTTGGCTCTAGCGGGAGCTTCCGAGTACTTC. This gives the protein CASSLALAGASEYF. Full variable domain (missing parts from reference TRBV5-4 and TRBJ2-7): ETGVTQSPTHLIKTRGQQVTLRCSSQSGHNTVSWYQQALGQGPQFIFQYYREEENGRGNFPPRFSGLQFPNYSSELNVNALELDDSALYLCASSLALAGASEYFGPGTRLTVT.

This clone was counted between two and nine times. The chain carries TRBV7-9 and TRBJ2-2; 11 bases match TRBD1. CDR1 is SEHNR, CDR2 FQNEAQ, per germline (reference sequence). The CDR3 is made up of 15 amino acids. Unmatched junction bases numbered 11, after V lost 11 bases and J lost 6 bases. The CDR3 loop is CAGLAGTGGSGELFF. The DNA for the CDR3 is TGTGCCGGCTTAGCCGGGACAGGGGGATCCGGGGAGCTGTTTTTT.

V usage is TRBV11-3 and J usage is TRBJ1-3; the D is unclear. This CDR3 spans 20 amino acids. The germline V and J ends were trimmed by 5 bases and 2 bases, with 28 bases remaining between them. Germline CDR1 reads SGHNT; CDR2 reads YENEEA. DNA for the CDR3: TGTGCCAGCAGCCCTAGGGTAGGCCTAGGGCCCTCGTCGGCTGGAAACACCATATATTTT. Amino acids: CASSPRVGLGPSSAGNTIYF.

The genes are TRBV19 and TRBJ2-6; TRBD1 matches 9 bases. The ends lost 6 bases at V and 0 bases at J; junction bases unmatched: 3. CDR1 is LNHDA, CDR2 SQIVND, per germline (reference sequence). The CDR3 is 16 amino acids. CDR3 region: CASRWTGDSGANVLTF. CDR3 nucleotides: TGTGCCAGTAGATGGACAGGGGACTCTGGGGCCAACGTCCTGACTTTC.

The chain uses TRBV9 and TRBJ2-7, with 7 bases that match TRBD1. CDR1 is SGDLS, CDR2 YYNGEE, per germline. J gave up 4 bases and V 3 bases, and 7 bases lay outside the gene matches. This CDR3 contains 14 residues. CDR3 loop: CASSARDSRYEQYF. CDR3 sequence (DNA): TGTGCCAGCAGCGCCCGGGACAGCCGATACGAGCAGTACTTC.

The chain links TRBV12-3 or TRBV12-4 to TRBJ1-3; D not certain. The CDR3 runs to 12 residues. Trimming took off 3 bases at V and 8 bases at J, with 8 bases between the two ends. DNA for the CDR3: TGTGCCAGCAGTTTGTCCAGAGACACCATATATTTT. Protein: CASSLSRDTIYF.

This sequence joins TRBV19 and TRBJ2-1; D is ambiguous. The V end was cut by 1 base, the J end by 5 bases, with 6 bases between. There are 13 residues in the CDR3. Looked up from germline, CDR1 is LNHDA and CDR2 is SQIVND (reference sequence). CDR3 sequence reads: CASSIGLDNEQFF. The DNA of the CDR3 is TGTGCCAGTAGTATAGGCCTCGACAATGAGCAGTTCTTC.

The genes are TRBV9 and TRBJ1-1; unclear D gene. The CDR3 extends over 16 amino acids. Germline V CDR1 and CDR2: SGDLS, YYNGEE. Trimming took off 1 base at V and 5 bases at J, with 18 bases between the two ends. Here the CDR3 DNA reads TGTGCCAGCAGCGTAAGTGGCAGTGACGCAGGTACTGAAGCTTTCTTT. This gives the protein CASSVSGSDAGTEAFF.

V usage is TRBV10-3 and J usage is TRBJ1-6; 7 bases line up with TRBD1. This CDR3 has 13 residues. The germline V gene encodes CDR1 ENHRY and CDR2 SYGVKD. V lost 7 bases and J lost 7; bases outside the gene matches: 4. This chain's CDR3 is CAITSTGNSPLHF. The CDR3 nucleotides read TGTGCCATCACCTCGACAGGGAATTCACCCCTCCACTTT.

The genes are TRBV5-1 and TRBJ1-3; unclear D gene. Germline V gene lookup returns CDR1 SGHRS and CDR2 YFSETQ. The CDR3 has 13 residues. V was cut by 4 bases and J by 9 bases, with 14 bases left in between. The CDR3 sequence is CASSPGESGTIYF. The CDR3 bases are TGCGCCAGCAGCCCCGGTGAGTCGGGCACCATATATTTT. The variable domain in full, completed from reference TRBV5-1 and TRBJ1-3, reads KAGVTQTPRYLIKTRGQQVTLSCSPISGHRSVSWYQQTPGQGLQFLFEYFSETQRNKGNFPGRFSGRQFSNSRSEMNVSTLELGDSALYLCASSPGESGTIYFGEGSWLTVV.

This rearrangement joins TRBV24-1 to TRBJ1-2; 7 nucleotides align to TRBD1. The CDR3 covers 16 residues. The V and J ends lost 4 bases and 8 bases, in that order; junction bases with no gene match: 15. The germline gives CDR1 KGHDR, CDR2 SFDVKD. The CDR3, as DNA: TGTGCCACCAGTGAAGGGGGCAAAGGTTTGTCTGAGGGCTACACCTTC. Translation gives CATSEGGKGLSEGYTF.